This TCR beta chain is drawn from a study of T cells in tuberculosis. As concerns this clone: Its antigen is currently unknown.

Broader study findings: GMM-specific TCRs were nearer to active tuberculosis alpha repertoires, suggesting expansion.

The germline V gene has CDR1 LNHDA and CDR2 SQIVND (reference sequence). V dropped 8 bases and J dropped 8 bases, with 22 bases sitting between them. The CDR3 totals 15 residues. Repertoires were generated with immunoSEQ multiplex PCR, while TCRdb's copy carries only in-frame clones and drops some. The sample carries nearly 35,000 clones, about 89% recorded once. The clonotype was recovered from a donor between 5 and 29 years old with latent tuberculosis or without tuberculosis infection. Sample: PBMCs. This chain uses TRBV19 with TRBJ2-1; maybe TRBD1 (5 bases). In nucleotides, the CDR3 is TGTGCCAGTCTCCAAACTAAGGGGATTGTTTATGAGCAGTTCTTC. Translation gives CASLQTKGIVYEQFF.